Given below is one T cell receptor (beta chain) in context. Its antigen is unknown. What the library attached to individual cDNA molecules were unique molecular identifiers. TCRdb passed the RACE reads through MiXCR, listing each CDR3 protein once. The sample carries 190,000 or so distinct CDR3 sequences, 30% recorded once. Time point reported: pre-sensitization, week 0. The treatment here: therapeutic diphenylcyclopropenone sensitization with weekly scalp DPC. Germline V gene sequence: CDR1 KGHSH, CDR2 LQKENI. Trimming at V came to 3 bases and at J to 0 bases, leaving 4 bases not matched to a gene. This CDR3 has 17 residues. The data belong to a study of human T cells and chemical hapten exposure. Turning to the study itself: For sensitization, 2% DPC was applied to a roughly 2 cm by roughly 2 cm patch of upper inner arm skin. Study-wide results and caveats: Sensitizing with DPC caused no change in TCRs above 1 in 1000 frequency.

Sequencing used whole blood, obtained in connection with sensitization to the hapten diphenylcyclopropenone (DPC). The chain uses TRBV18 and TRBJ2-7; 14 bases are a match to TRBD2. The clonotype comes from a woman aged 25 to 39 with alopecia areata. Some clones in this sample may be carry-over from other donors' samples. CDR3 region: CASSPRGLAGVSYEQYF. The CDR3 DNA is TGTGCCAGCTCACCCCGGGGACTAGCGGGGGTCTCCTACGAGCAGTACTTC.